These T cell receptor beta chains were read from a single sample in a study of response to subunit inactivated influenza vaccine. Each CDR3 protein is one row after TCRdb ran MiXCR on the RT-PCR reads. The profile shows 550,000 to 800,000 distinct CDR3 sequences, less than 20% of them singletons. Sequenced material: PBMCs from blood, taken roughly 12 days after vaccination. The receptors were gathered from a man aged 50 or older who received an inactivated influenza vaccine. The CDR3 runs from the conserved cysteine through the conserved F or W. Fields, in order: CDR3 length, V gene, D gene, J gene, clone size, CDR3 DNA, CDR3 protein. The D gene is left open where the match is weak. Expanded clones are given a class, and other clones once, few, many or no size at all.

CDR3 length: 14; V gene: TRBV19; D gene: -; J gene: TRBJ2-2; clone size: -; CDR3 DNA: TGTGCCACAACAAAGGCTGGGGACACCGGGGAGCTGTTTTTT; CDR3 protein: CATTKAGDTGELFF
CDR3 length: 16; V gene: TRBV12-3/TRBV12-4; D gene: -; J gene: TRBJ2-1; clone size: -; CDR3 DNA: TGTGCCAGCAGTTTAGGGGGGCTCAGCTCCTACAATGAGCAGTTCTTC; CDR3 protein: CASSLGGLSSYNEQFF
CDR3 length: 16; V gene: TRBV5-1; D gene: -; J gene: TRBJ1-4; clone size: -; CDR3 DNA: TGCGCCAGCAGCTGGGAGCCGGTAAAGCCTAATGAAAAACTGTTTTTT; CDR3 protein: CASSWEPVKPNEKLFF
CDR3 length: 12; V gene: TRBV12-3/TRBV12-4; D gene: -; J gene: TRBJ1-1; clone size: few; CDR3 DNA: TGTGCCAGCAGTTTCAACAGGGTTGGGGCTTTCTTT; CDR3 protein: CASSFNRVGAFF
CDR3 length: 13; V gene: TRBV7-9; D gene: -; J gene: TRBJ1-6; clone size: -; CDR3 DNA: TGTGCCAGCAGCCCCCAGGCTAATTCACCCCTCCACTTT; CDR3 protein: CASSPQANSPLHF
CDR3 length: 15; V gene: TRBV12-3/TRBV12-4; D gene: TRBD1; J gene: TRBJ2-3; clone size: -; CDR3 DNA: TGTGCCAGCAGTTTAGGAGGACAGGGGTTGAATACGCAGTATTTT; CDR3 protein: CASSLGGQGLNTQYF
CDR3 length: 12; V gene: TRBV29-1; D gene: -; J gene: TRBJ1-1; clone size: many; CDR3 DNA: TGCAGCGTTGATGGTCCGTACACTGAAGCTTTCTTT; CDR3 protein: CSVDGPYTEAFF
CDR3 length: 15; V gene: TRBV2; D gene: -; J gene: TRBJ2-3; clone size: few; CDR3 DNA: TGTGCCAGCAGCGGATCCGGGATCCACACAGATACGCAGTATTTT; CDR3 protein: CASSGSGIHTDTQYF
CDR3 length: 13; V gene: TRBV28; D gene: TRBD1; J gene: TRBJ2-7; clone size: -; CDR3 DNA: TGTGCCAGCACGGGCCGGGACAGGGACGAGCAGTACTTC; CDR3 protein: CASTGRDRDEQYF
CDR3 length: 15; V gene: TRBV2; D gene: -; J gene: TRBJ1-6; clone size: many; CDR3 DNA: TGTGCCAGCAGTGAACTCACAAGGCGTTATTCACCCCTCCACTTT; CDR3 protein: CASSELTRRYSPLHF
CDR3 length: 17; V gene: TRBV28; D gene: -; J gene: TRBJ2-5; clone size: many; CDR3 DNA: TGTGCCAGCAGCCTTATCTTTGGATCCCGGAGAGGAGAGACCCAGTACTTC; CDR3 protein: CASSLIFGSRRGETQYF
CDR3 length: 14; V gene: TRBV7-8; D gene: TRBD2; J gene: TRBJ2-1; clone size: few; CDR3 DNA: TGTGCCAGCAGCTCCGGGACTAGTTCCAATGAGCAGTTCTTC; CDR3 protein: CASSSGTSSNEQFF
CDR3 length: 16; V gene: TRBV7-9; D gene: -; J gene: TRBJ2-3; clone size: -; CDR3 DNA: TGTGTTGAAGGCTCGGCGGGGCGAGGGGTCACAGATACGCAGTATTTT; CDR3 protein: CVEGSAGRGVTDTQYF
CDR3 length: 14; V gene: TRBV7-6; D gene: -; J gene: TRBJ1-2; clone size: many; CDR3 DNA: TGTGCCAGCAGCCCGAGGGGGGCGGACTATGGCTACACCTTC; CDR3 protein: CASSPRGADYGYTF
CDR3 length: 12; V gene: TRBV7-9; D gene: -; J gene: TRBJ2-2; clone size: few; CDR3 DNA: TGTGCCAGCAACTCCGCGGCCGGGGAGCTGTTTTTT; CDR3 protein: CASNSAAGELFF
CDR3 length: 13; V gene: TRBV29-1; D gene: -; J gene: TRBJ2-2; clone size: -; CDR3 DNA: TGCAGCGTTGTCATGACTAGTTTCGGGGAGCTGTTTTTT; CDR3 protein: CSVVMTSFGELFF
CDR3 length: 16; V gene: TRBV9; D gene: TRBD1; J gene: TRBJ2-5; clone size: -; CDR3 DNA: TGTGCCAGCAGCGTGAACCGGGACAGCCGAGGAGAGACCCAGTACTTC; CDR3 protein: CASSVNRDSRGETQYF
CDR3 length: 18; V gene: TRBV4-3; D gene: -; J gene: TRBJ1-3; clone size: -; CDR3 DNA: TGCGCCAGCAGCCAAGACGCCGTCAGGCTCAACTCTGGAAACACCATATATTTT; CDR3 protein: CASSQDAVRLNSGNTIYF
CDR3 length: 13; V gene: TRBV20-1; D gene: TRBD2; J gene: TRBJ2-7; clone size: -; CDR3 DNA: TGCAGTGCTAGTAGCGGGGGGCTCTACGAGCAGTACTTC; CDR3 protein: CSASSGGLYEQYF
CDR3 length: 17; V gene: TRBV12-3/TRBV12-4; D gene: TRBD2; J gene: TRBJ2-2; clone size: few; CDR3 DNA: TGTGCCAGCAGTTGGACTAGCGGGAGGGCCAACACCGGGGAGCTGTTTTTT; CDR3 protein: CASSWTSGRANTGELFF
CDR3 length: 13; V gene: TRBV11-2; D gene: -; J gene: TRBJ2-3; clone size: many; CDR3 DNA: TGTGCCAGCAGTTTGGGACCGGGAGATACGCAGTATTTT; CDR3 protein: CASSLGPGDTQYF
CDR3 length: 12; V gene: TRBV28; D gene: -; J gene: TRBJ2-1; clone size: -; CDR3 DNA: TGTGCCAGCACCCAGAGATACAATGAGCAGTTCTTC; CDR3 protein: CASTQRYNEQFF
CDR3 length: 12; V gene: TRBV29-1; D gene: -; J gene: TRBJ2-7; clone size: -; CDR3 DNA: TGCAGCGTTGCTGCAGGCTCCTACGAGCAGTACTTC; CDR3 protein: CSVAAGSYEQYF
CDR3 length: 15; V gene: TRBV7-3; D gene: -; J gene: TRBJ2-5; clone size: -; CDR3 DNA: TGTGCCAGCAGCCCCCAGAGAGCAGACCAAGAGACCCAGTACTTC; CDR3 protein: CASSPQRADQETQYF
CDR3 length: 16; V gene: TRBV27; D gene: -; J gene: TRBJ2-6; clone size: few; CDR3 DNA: TGTGCCAGCGGTAGGCCTGGAGCCTCTGGGGCCAACGTCCTGACTTTC; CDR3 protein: CASGRPGASGANVLTF
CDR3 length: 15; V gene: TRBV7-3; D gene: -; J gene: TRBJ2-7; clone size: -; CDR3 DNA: TGTGCCAGCAGCTTAGCGACCGGGACAATCTACGAGCAGTACTTC; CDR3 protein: CASSLATGTIYEQYF
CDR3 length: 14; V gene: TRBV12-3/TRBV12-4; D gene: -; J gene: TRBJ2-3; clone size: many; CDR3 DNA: TGTGCCAGCAGTTCCGCGGACCACACAGATACGCAGTATTTT; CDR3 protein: CASSSADHTDTQYF